The 5 T cell receptor beta chains reported below all come from one sample, sequenced in a study of T cells in Graves' hyperthyroidism and ophthalmopathy. Amplified regions were TCR beta CDR3 sequences from RNA transcripts. HTBI primers were the set used in a first-round RT-PCR of the TCR CDR3. TCRdb passed the multiplex PCR reads through MiXCR, listing each CDR3 protein once. The data contain about 560,000 distinct CDR3 sequences, roughly a sixth of them singletons. The sample was blood. All receptors come from a woman under 30 with Graves' hyperthyroidism.

This clonotype was seen ten or more times. The rearrangement uses TRBV7-2 and TRBJ2-7; 9 nucleotides agree with TRBD1. Germline loops: CDR1 SGHTA, CDR2 FQGNSA. CDR3 length: 14 amino acids. V lost 5 bases to trimming and J lost 6 bases; unmatched junction nucleotides: 8. CDR3 in amino acids: CASSRDRGGTEQYF. CDR3 nucleotides: TGTGCCAGCAGCAGAGACAGGGGGGGCACCGAGCAGTACTTC.

This clonotype was recorded many times. The chain links TRBV2 to TRBJ2-5; D remains unclear. Germline values: CDR1 SNHLY, CDR2 FYNNEI. The CDR3 spans 12 residues. Between the trimmed V and J ends, which lost 8 bases and 4 bases, there was a span of 11 bases. The CDR3 loop reads CASGTWRETQYF. The CDR3, as DNA: TGTGCCAGCGGAACCTGGCGAGAGACCCAGTACTTC.

The rearrangement uses TRBV5-1 and TRBJ2-1; TRBD2 agrees at 9 bases. CDR3 length equals 15 residues. CDR1 and CDR2 (germline): SGHRS, YFSETQ. The V and J ends lost 1 base and 7 bases, in that order; junction bases with no gene match: 6. The CDR3 sequence: CASSLWAGGANEQFF. The CDR3, as DNA: TGCGCCAGCAGCTTGTGGGCGGGGGGGGCGAATGAGCAGTTCTTC.

The chain joins TRBV29-1 to TRBJ1-2, with a weak D call TRBD1 (6 bases). The CDR3 consists of 13 residues. In germline, CDR1 is SQVTM, CDR2 ANQGSEA. V lost 2 bases and J lost 2, with 9 bases in between. This chain's CDR3 is CSVETGHNYGYTF. DNA for the CDR3: TGCAGCGTTGAAACGGGACACAACTATGGCTACACCTTC.

This clonotype was counted a few times. V and J are TRBV30 and TRBJ2-7, with D possibly matching TRBD2 (5 bases). Germline lookup yields CDR1 GTSNPN and CDR2 SVGIG (reference sequence). V was trimmed by 0 bases and J by 0 bases, leaving 12 bases between them. The CDR3 length is 15 residues. DNA for the CDR3: TGTGCCTGGAGTGTACTTGGCGGGTACTCCTACGAGCAGTACTTC. Residues: CAWSVLGGYSYEQYF.